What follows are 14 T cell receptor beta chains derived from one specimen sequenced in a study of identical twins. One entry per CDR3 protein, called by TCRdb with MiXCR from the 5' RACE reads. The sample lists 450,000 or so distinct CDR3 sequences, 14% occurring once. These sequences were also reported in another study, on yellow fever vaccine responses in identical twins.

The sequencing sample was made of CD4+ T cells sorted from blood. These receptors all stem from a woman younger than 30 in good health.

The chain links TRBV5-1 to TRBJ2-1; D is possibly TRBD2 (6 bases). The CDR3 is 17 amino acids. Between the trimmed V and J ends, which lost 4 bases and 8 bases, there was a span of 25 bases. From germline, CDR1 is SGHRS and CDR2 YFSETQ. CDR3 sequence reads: CASSHTKTRALSDEQFF. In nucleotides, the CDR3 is TGCGCCAGCAGCCACACAAAGACTAGGGCCCTGTCCGATGAGCAGTTCTTC.

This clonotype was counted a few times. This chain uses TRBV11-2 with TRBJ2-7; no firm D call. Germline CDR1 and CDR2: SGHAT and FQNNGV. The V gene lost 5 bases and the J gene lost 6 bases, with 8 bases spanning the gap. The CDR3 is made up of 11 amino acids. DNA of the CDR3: TGTGCCAGCAGCCAAACGGCCGAGCAGTACTTC. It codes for CASSQTAEQYF. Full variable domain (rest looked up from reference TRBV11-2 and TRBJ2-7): EAGVAQSPRYKIIEKRQSVAFWCNPISGHATLYWYQQILGQGPKLLIQFQNNGVVDDSQLPKDRFSAERLKGVDSTLKIQPAKLEDSAVYLCASSQTAEQYFGPGTRLTVT.

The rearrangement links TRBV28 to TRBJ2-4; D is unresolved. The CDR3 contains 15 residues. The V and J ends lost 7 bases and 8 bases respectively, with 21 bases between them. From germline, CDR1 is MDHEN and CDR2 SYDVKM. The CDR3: CASTDGPASLHIQYF. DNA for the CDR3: TGTGCCAGCACGGATGGGCCGGCCTCACTCCACATTCAGTACTTC.

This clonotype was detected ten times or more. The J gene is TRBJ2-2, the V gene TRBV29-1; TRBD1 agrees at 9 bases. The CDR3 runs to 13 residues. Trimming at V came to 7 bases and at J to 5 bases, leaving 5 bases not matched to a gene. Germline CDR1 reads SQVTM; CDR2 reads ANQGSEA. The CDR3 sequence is CSGNRGQTGELFF. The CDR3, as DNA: TGCAGCGGAAACAGGGGGCAAACCGGGGAGCTGTTTTTT.

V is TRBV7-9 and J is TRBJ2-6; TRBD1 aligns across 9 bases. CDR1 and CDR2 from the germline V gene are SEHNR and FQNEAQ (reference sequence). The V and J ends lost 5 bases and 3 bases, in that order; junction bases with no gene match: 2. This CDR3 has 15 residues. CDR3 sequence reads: CASSGQGIGANVLTF. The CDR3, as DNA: TGTGCCAGCAGCGGACAGGGGATTGGGGCCAACGTCCTGACTTTC.

Written as DNA, the CDR3 is TGTGCCAGCTCAATGGGACAGATCTCCTACGAGCAGTACTTC. Its translation: CASSMGQISYEQYF. V usage is TRBV18 and J usage is TRBJ2-7, with 7 bases aligning to TRBD1. CDR1 is KGHSH and CDR2 is LQKENI in the germline V gene. The length of the CDR3 is 14 residues. The V and J ends lost 5 bases and 0 bases, in that order; junction bases with no gene match: 4. Combining the CDR3 with reference TRBV18 and TRBJ2-7 gives the whole variable domain NAGVMQNPRHLVRRRGQEARLRCSPMKGHSHVYWYRQLPEEGLKFMVYLQKENIIDESGMPKERFSAEFPKEGPSILRIQQVVRGDSAAYFCASSMGQISYEQYFGPGTRLTVT.

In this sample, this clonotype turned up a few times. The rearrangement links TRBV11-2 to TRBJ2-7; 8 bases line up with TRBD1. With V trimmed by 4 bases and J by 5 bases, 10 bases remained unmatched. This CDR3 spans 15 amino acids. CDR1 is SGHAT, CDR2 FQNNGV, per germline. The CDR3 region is CASSWTDRGFNEQYF. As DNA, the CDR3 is TGTGCCAGCAGCTGGACCGACAGGGGATTCAACGAGCAGTACTTC.

This CDR3 reads CSARPQYGYTF. The CDR3 nucleotides are TGCAGTGCTAGACCCCAATATGGCTACACCTTC. V usage is TRBV20-1 and J usage is TRBJ1-2; the D is unclear. V shed 2 bases and J shed 5 bases, with 6 bases lying between them. Germline V gene lookup returns CDR1 DFQATT and CDR2 SNEGSKA (reference sequence). CDR3 length equals 11 residues.

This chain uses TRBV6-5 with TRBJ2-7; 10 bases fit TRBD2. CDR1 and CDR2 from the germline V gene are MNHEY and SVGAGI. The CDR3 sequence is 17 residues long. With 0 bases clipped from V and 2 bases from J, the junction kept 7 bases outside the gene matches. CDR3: CASSYSKTSGFPYEQYF. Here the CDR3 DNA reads TGTGCCAGCAGTTACTCGAAGACTAGCGGGTTTCCCTACGAGCAGTACTTC.

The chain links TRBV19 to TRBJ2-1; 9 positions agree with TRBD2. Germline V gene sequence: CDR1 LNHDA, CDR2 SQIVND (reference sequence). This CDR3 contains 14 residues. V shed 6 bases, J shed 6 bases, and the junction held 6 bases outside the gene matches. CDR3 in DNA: TGTGCCAGTAGCCCCGGGACTAGCAGCAATGAGCAGTTCTTC. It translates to CASSPGTSSNEQFF.

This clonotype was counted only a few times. Here the CDR3 reads CASSQVSVEGSAQSHEQYF. In nucleotides, the CDR3 is TGCGCCAGCAGCCAAGTTTCCGTCGAGGGGTCAGCCCAAAGCCACGAGCAGTACTTC. The chain has TRBV4-1 and TRBJ2-7; perhaps D is TRBD1 or TRBD2 (5 bases each). The length of the CDR3 is 19 residues. The V gene lost 1 base and the J gene lost 5 bases, with 27 bases spanning the gap. CDR1 is MGHRA, CDR2 YSYEKL, per germline.

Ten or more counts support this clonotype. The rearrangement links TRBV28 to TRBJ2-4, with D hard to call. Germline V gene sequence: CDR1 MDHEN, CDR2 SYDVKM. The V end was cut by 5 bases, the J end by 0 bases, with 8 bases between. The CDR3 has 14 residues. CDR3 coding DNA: TGTGCCAGCAGTAATGCCCCAGCCAAAAACATTCAGTACTTC. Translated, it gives CASSNAPAKNIQYF.

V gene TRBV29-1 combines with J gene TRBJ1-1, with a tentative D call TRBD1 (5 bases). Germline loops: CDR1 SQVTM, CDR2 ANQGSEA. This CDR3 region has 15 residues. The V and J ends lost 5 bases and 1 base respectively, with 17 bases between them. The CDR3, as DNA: TGCAGCGTTATAGGACATTTTATCGGGAACACTGAAGCTTTCTTT. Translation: CSVIGHFIGNTEAFF.

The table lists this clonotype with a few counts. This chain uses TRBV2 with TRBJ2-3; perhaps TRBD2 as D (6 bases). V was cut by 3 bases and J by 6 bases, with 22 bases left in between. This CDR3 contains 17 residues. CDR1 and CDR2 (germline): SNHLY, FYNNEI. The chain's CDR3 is CASSEPLRGPTLDTQYF. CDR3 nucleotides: TGTGCCAGCAGTGAGCCCTTGCGGGGCCCGACATTGGATACGCAGTATTTT.